Each of the 23 T cell receptor beta chains below was sequenced from the same sample in a study of shared clonotypes between healthy human individuals. Method: immunoSEQ multiplex PCR; TCRdb's copy keeps in-frame clones and lacks some. The sample has about 2.3 million clones; 93% are singletons. The sample consisted of naive CD4+ T cells from PBMCs. The subset is: CD45RA+ positively selected. All receptors derive from a man aged 18-30 years in good health. Some clones in this sample may be carry-over from other donors' samples.

The rearrangement joins TRBV18 to TRBJ2-7; D perhaps matches TRBD1 (6 bases). Germline-derived CDR1 and CDR2 are KGHSH and LQKENI. The CDR3 is 17 residues long. V was pared by 3 bases and J by 4 bases, with 22 bases between. Written as DNA, the CDR3 is TGTGCCAGCTCACCCGGTGGGGGCGGGCGCAGCGTTTACGAGCAGTACTTC. Protein: CASSPGGGGRSVYEQYF.

The chain carries TRBV5-5 and TRBJ1-5; 7 bases fit TRBD1. The V segment lost 2 bases and the J segment 7 bases; nucleotides outside the gene matches: 12. Germline V gene data show CDR1 as SGHKS and CDR2 as YYEKEE (reference sequence). The length of the CDR3 is 16 residues. CDR3 DNA sequence: TGTGCCAGCAGCTTAGGTCTTGACAGGGTCGCCCAGCCCCAGCATTTT. Its protein is CASSLGLDRVAQPQHF.

V usage is TRBV9 and J usage is TRBJ2-1, with 9 bases lining up with TRBD2. Germline V gives CDR1 SGDLS, CDR2 YYNGEE. CDR3 length: 15 residues. V shed 7 bases and J 3 bases; nucleotides not matched to a gene: 8. The CDR3 loop is CASAVGLANYNEQFF. The CDR3 region has the DNA TGTGCCAGCGCCGTAGGACTAGCGAACTACAATGAGCAGTTCTTC.

V is TRBV7-2 and J is TRBJ2-5; TRBD1 matches 9 bases. Germline V gives CDR1 SGHTA, CDR2 FQGNSA. This CDR3 spans 15 amino acids. J gave up 2 bases and V 1 base, and 2 bases lay outside the gene matches. CDR3 in DNA: TGTGCCAGCAGCTTAGACAGGGGGCTACAAGAGACCCAGTACTTC. Its protein is CASSLDRGLQETQYF.

On this clone itself: The same CDR3 also results from other DNA sequences found in this sample. The rearrangement joins TRBV15 to TRBJ1-4; D call uncertain. CDR1 LNHNV and CDR2 YYDKDF come from the germline V gene (reference sequence). CDR3 length equals 16 residues. The V gene lost 0 bases and the J gene lost 4 bases, with 12 bases spanning the gap. CDR3 coding DNA: TGTGCCACCAGCAGAGATCGAGGACGGAGTAATGAAAAACTGTTTTTT. This gives the protein CATSRDRGRSNEKLFF.

With regard to this clone: Distinct nucleotide sequences in the sample also encode this CDR3. The chain joins TRBV2 to TRBJ2-1; 7 nucleotides agree with TRBD2. The CDR3 extends over 15 amino acids. Trimming at V came to 4 bases and at J to 0 bases, leaving 3 bases not matched to a gene. The V gene's germline CDR1 is SNHLY and CDR2 FYNNEI. The CDR3 loop reads CASSVSGGSYNEQFF. DNA of the CDR3: TGTGCCAGCAGTGTCTCGGGGGGCTCCTACAATGAGCAGTTCTTC.

Written as DNA, the CDR3 is TGTGCCAGCAGGAATACGCTTCTTGAGCCTATCAATGAGCAGTTCTTC. It encodes CASRNTLLEPINEQFF. This chain uses TRBV7-2 with TRBJ2-1; no reliable D call. CDR3 length equals 16 residues. In germline, CDR1 is SGHTA, CDR2 FQGNSA. Trimming removed 6 bases from V and 6 bases from J, with 21 bases in between.

V and J are TRBV11-2 and TRBJ2-5; D is possibly TRBD2 (5 bases). Trimming removed 4 bases at V and 7 bases at J, with 13 bases between. Germline CDR1 and CDR2: SGHAT and FQNNGV. The CDR3 loop spans 13 amino acids. CDR3 sequence: CASSSDSGGTQYF. CDR3 DNA: TGTGCCAGCAGCTCTGACTCCGGAGGGACCCAGTACTTC.

The V call is TRBV20-1, the J call TRBJ2-7; D not resolved. The germline V and J ends were trimmed by 3 bases and 9 bases, with 12 bases remaining between them. From germline, CDR1 is DFQATT and CDR2 SNEGSKA (reference sequence). The CDR3 extends over 11 amino acids. Here the CDR3 DNA reads TGCAGTGCTAGTGCCCCGCTAGGGCAGTACTTC. It encodes CSASAPLGQYF.

This chain uses TRBV18 with TRBJ1-1; 8 bases map to TRBD1. The CDR3 consists of 14 residues. J gave up 3 bases and V 5 bases, and 5 bases lay outside the gene matches. From germline, CDR1 is KGHSH and CDR2 LQKENI. CDR3: CASSADRVYTEAFF. DNA of the CDR3: TGTGCCAGCTCAGCGGACAGGGTGTACACTGAAGCTTTCTTT.

The V gene is TRBV7-9, the J gene TRBJ2-7; D is possibly TRBD1 (6 bases). The CDR3 length is 14 residues. Deletions cut 2 bases from V and 7 bases from J, with 15 bases between. Germline CDR1 reads SEHNR; CDR2 reads FQNEAQ (reference sequence). CDR3 residues: CASSLTPDTGEQYF. The DNA of the CDR3 is TGTGCCAGCAGCTTAACGCCCGACACAGGGGAGCAGTACTTC.

CDR3 protein: CASSPRGGRGTDTQYF. The DNA of the CDR3 is TGTGCCAGCAGCCCGCGGGGGGGGCGTGGCACAGATACGCAGTATTTT. V gene TRBV9 combines with J gene TRBJ2-3, with 9 bases identical to TRBD2. This CDR3 has 16 amino acids. Germline V gives CDR1 SGDLS, CDR2 YYNGEE. The V and J ends lost 4 bases and 1 base, in that order; junction bases with no gene match: 7.

Turning to this clone: Other DNA sequences from this sample encode an identical CDR3 as well. V is TRBV11-2 and J is TRBJ2-7, with 8 bases matching TRBD1. Trimming at V came to 1 base and at J to 2 bases, leaving 4 bases not matched to a gene. The germline V gene encodes CDR1 SGHAT and CDR2 FQNNGV. This CDR3 region has 15 residues. As DNA, the CDR3 is TGTGCCAGCAGCTTAGGGGGGACAGGCCCCTACGAGCAGTACTTC. Translated: CASSLGGTGPYEQYF.

Only one count was recorded for this clone. The V and J genes are TRBV5-6 and TRBJ2-3; D possibly uses TRBD1 or TRBD2 (6 bases each). V was cut by 0 bases and J by 4 bases, with 12 bases left in between. This CDR3 contains 15 residues. Germline assignment: CDR1 SGHDT and CDR2 YYEEEE. CDR3 in amino acids: CASSLGGGRSDTQYF. The CDR3 DNA sequence: TGTGCCAGCAGCTTGGGTGGGGGGCGGTCAGATACGCAGTATTTT.

The chain joins TRBV5-1 to TRBJ2-7, with 8 bases fitting TRBD1. In germline, CDR1 is SGHRS, CDR2 YFSETQ. CDR3 size: 15 residues. V trimming: 0 bases; J trimming: 5 bases; junction bases outside the gene matches: 7. CDR3 loop: CASSLEQGAWDEQYF. The CDR3 DNA follows: TGCGCCAGCAGCTTGGAGCAGGGGGCGTGGGACGAGCAGTACTTC.

This chain joins TRBV18 and TRBJ2-7; D might be TRBD1 or TRBD2, each matching 5 bases. This CDR3 is 13 amino acids long. V lost 5 bases and J lost 2, with 10 bases in between. Germline lookup yields CDR1 KGHSH and CDR2 LQKENI. The DNA of the CDR3 is TGTGCCAGCTCAGGGGGTATAACCTACGAGCAGTACTTC. Translated, it gives CASSGGITYEQYF. Drawing the rest from reference TRBV18 and TRBJ2-7, the complete variable domain is NAGVMQNPRHLVRRRGQEARLRCSPMKGHSHVYWYRQLPEEGLKFMVYLQKENIIDESGMPKERFSAEFPKEGPSILRIQQVVRGDSAAYFCASSGGITYEQYFGPGTRLTVT.

J is TRBJ1-5 and V is TRBV4-1; the match to TRBD1 covers 11 bases. Germline V gene lookup returns CDR1 MGHRA and CDR2 YSYEKL. The V gene end was trimmed by 5 bases and the J gene end by 6 bases; junction bases not matched to a gene: 6. The CDR3 sequence is 15 residues long. CDR3 region: CASSNGQGAVQPQHF. As DNA, the CDR3 is TGCGCCAGCAGCAACGGACAGGGGGCTGTTCAGCCCCAGCATTTT.

The genes are TRBV25-1 and TRBJ1-2; unclear D gene. Germline V lookup: CDR1 MGHDK, CDR2 SYGVNS. This CDR3 has 14 amino acids. With 3 bases removed from V and 6 bases from J, the gap between germline ends came to 14 bases. The CDR3 DNA reads as TGTGCCAGCAGTGATCCGGGAGGGTGGAATGGCTACACCTTC. Translating gives CASSDPGGWNGYTF.

The V gene is TRBV15, the J gene TRBJ2-3; D tentatively reads TRBD1 or TRBD2 (5 bases each). V gave up 4 bases and J gave up 6 bases, with 17 bases separating them. CDR3 length: 15 residues. Germline CDR1 and CDR2: LNHNV and YYDKDF (reference sequence). The CDR3 spells CATSTRDPLGDTQYF. DNA for the CDR3: TGTGCCACCAGCACTCGGGACCCACTGGGGGATACGCAGTATTTT.

This sequence joins TRBV5-1 and TRBJ1-4; the D gene is possibly TRBD1 (5 bases). Germline-derived CDR1 and CDR2 are SGHRS and YFSETQ. The CDR3 contains 16 residues. The V end lost 0 bases, the J end lost 8 bases, and 17 bases lay between the germline ends. The CDR3 DNA follows: TGCGCCAGCAGCTTGGCCAAGGAGGGGCCCGCCGAAAAACTGTTTTTT. Encoded protein: CASSLAKEGPAEKLFF.

J is TRBJ2-7 and V is TRBV7-2, with no clear D. Trimming cost V 6 bases and J 3 bases, with 15 bases left between them. This CDR3 region has 14 residues. Germline CDR1 SGHTA, CDR2 FQGNSA. The CDR3 nucleotides read TGTGCCAGCAGTCTCGGCCCGGCGGTCTACGAGCAGTACTTC. It translates to CASSLGPAVYEQYF. Supplemented by reference TRBV7-2 and TRBJ2-7, the full variable domain reads GAGVSQSPSNKVTEKGKDVELRCDPISGHTALYWYRQSLGQGLEFLIYFQGNSAPDKSGLPSDRFSAERTGGSVSTLTIQRTQQEDSAVYLCASSLGPAVYEQYFGPGTRLTVT.

The chain couples TRBV7-2 to TRBJ2-1; D remains unclear. The CDR3 runs to 15 residues. V lost 5 bases, J lost 3 bases, and 14 bases lay in between. CDR1 and CDR2 (germline): SGHTA, FQGNSA. CDR3 loop: CASSPKVRLYNEQFF. Written as DNA, the CDR3 is TGTGCCAGCAGCCCCAAGGTTAGGCTCTACAATGAGCAGTTCTTC. Combining the CDR3 with reference TRBV7-2 and TRBJ2-1 gives the whole variable domain GAGVSQSPSNKVTEKGKDVELRCDPISGHTALYWYRQSLGQGLEFLIYFQGNSAPDKSGLPSDRFSAERTGGSVSTLTIQRTQQEDSAVYLCASSPKVRLYNEQFFGPGTRLTVL.

This chain uses TRBV19 with TRBJ2-1; perhaps D is TRBD1 or TRBD2 (5 bases each). In germline, CDR1 is LNHDA, CDR2 SQIVND (reference sequence). The V end was cut by 4 bases, the J end by 12 bases, with 16 bases between. The CDR3 length is 13 residues. The CDR3 coding sequence is TGTGCCAGTAGTACCCCTCTCCTTGGGGGGCAGTTCTTC. Its protein product is CASSTPLLGGQFF.